This TCR beta chain was recorded in a study of blood T cell repertoires in COVID-19. Whole-study context: Acute and convalescent COVID-19 samples came from the United States, Italy and Spain.

In the original processing: Using reference gene primer amplification, nucleated cell counts were estimated. Data came from immunoSEQ multiplex PCR; TCRdb stores just in-frame clones and leaves some out. The DNA gave D and trimming, while V, J and clone size come from that table. The data show about 58,000 clones, over 75% seen once. A few counts support this clone. At one of its ends the junction is not consistent with the germline gene, which may arise from a read error. CDR1 and CDR2 (germline): SGHTA, FQGTGA. The length of the CDR3 is 11 residues. V and J are TRBV7-3 and TRBJ1-6, with D hard to call. The source of this sequence is a woman aged 55-70 years with active COVID-19. Sequencing used peripheral blood. The CDR3 reads CASTLVWQSPF. As DNA, the CDR3 is TGTGCCAGCACCCTCGTTTGGCAGTCCCCATTT.